The 18 T cell receptor beta chains below come from one sample, sequenced in a study of blood T cell repertoires in COVID-19. Using immunoSEQ multiplex PCR, the repertoire was profiled, and TCRdb retains in-frame clones only, with some absent. The sample comprises tens of thousands of clones, roughly 77% of which are singletons, and approximately 25% rests with the top ten. The material sequenced was peripheral blood. The receptors were gathered from a human donor in a cohort sampled during active COVID-19.

The chain links TRBV20-1 to TRBJ2-4; TRBD2 aligns across 7 bases. Per germline, CDR1 DFQATT and CDR2 SNEGSKA (reference sequence). The CDR3 length is 10 residues. The CDR3 sequence is CSVRGNIQYF. CDR3 bases: TGCAGCGTGCGGGGGAACATTCAGTACTTC.

V and J are TRBV11-1 and TRBJ2-2, with a tentative D call TRBD1 (5 bases). This CDR3 contains 15 residues. CDR1 and CDR2 from the germline V gene are SGHAT and FQDESV (reference sequence). V was pared by 6 bases and J by 6 bases, with 17 bases between. The DNA for the CDR3 is TGTGCCAGCAGGGTCGCCCAGGGTTTTGCCGGGGAGCTGTTTTTT. Translated: CASRVAQGFAGELFF.

The chain employs TRBV24-1 and TRBJ2-7; 14 bases map to TRBD2. V shed 4 bases and J 3 bases; nucleotides not matched to a gene: 1. Germline-derived CDR1 and CDR2 are KGHDR and SFDVKD. The CDR3 is 15 residues long. The CDR3 spells CATSDGTSGSYEQYF. In DNA, the CDR3 is TGTGCCACCAGTGACGGGACTAGCGGGAGCTACGAGCAGTACTTC.

This clone has more than one count but fewer than ten. The gene calls are TRBV2 and TRBJ1-6; D gene uncertain. V lost 1 base to trimming and J lost 7 bases, with 11 bases between them. The CDR3 totals 15 residues. Germline lookup yields CDR1 SNHLY and CDR2 FYNNEI. The CDR3 region is CASSEVRFLNSPLHF. The DNA of the CDR3 is TGTGCCAGCAGTGAAGTACGGTTTCTCAATTCACCCCTCCACTTT.

This clone was detected once. The CDR3 sequence: CASRGGASGYGYTF. CDR3 sequence (DNA): TGTGCCAGTAGAGGAGGGGCCTCGGGGTATGGCTACACCTTC. This chain links TRBV19 with TRBJ1-2, with D maybe TRBD1 (5 bases). The V and J ends lost 6 bases and 5 bases respectively, with 16 bases between them. This CDR3 is 14 amino acids long. Germline CDR1 is LNHDA and CDR2 is SQIVND (reference sequence).

The genes are TRBV9 and TRBJ2-2; a possible D gene is TRBD1 (6 bases). The CDR3 is 14 residues long. Germline CDR1 and CDR2: SGDLS and YYNGEE. Trimming took off 0 bases at V and 7 bases at J, with 10 bases between the two ends. The CDR3 DNA sequence: TGTGCCAGCAGCGTAGGGCAGGGGAACGGGGAGCTGTTTTTT. This sequence encodes CASSVGQGNGELFF.

This rearrangement joins TRBV5-4 to TRBJ1-4; 12 bases line up with TRBD1. The CDR3 consists of 17 residues. V was pared by 0 bases and J by 5 bases, with 5 bases of the junction left unmatched. Germline V gene data show CDR1 as SGHNT and CDR2 as YYREEE (reference sequence). The CDR3 sequence: CASSLGPGQGANEKLFF. Here the CDR3 DNA reads TGTGCCAGCAGCTTGGGTCCGGGACAGGGGGCAAATGAAAAACTGTTTTTT.

This chain connects TRBV20-1 to TRBJ2-5; 7 bases are shared with TRBD1. With 3 bases clipped from V and 10 bases from J, the junction kept 14 bases outside the gene matches. Germline V gene sequence: CDR1 DFQATT, CDR2 SNEGSKA (reference sequence). The CDR3 is 14 amino acids. The CDR3 loop reads CSASPPTTGMIQYF. The CDR3 bases are TGCAGTGCTAGTCCCCCAACGACAGGGATGATCCAGTACTTC.

The genes are TRBV7-9 and TRBJ1-2; 8 bases fit TRBD1. In germline, CDR1 is SEHNR, CDR2 FQNEAQ (reference sequence). V was clipped by 0 bases and J by 8 bases; unmatched bases: 5. The CDR3 spans 14 residues. The CDR3 DNA follows: TGTGCCAGCAGCTTAGCGACGGACAGGGAAGGCTACACCTTC. The encoded protein is CASSLATDREGYTF.

This sequence joins TRBV7-9 and TRBJ1-3, with 9 nucleotides matching TRBD1. This CDR3 region has 16 residues. Germline loops: CDR1 SEHNR, CDR2 FQNEAQ (reference sequence). V lost 5 bases, J lost 3 bases, and 8 bases stayed unmatched. The CDR3 DNA sequence: TGTGCCAGCAGCCGAGGGGGACAGGGAAGTGGAAACACCATATATTTT. The encoded protein is CASSRGGQGSGNTIYF. The complete variable domain, with remaining parts taken from reference TRBV7-9 and TRBJ1-3, reads DTGVSQNPRHKITKRGQNVTFRCDPISEHNRLYWYRQTLGQGPEFLTYFQNEAQLEKSRLLSDRFSAERPKGSFSTLEIQRTEQGDSAMYLCASSRGGQGSGNTIYFGEGSWLTVV.

The rearrangement uses TRBV21-1 and TRBJ1-2; the tabulated D call, TRBD1, remains unverified against the DNA. TRBV21-1 is a pseudogene locus. The CDR3 is 17 amino acids. CDR3 DNA sequence: TGTGCCAGCAGCAAAGACAGGGCCATTCTACCGAACTATGGCTACACCTTC. Protein: CASSKDRAILPNYGYTF.

The V gene is TRBV7-3, the J gene TRBJ2-5; D gene ambiguous. This CDR3 region has 13 residues. CDR1 is SGHTA, CDR2 FQGTGA, per germline. Trimming took off 1 base at V and 5 bases at J, with 8 bases between the two ends. CDR3 loop: CASSLSQRETQYF. In DNA, the CDR3 is TGTGCCAGCAGCTTAAGCCAACGGGAGACCCAGTACTTC.

V gene TRBV7-9 combines with J gene TRBJ2-7; TRBD1 matches 11 bases. V dropped 5 bases and J dropped 5; count of bases not matched to a gene: 2. Germline-derived CDR1 and CDR2 are SEHNR and FQNEAQ (reference sequence). The CDR3 runs to 13 residues. CDR3 DNA: TGTGCCAGCAGCGAGGGACAGGGGGACGAGCAGTACTTC. Encoded protein: CASSEGQGDEQYF.

This chain joins TRBV7-8 and TRBJ2-5; 8 bases align to TRBD2. J gave up 1 base and V 5 bases, and 6 bases lay outside the gene matches. The CDR3 is 15 amino acids. Germline V lookup: CDR1 SGHVS, CDR2 FQNEAQ. The CDR3 DNA reads as TGTGCCAGCAGCGCCCTACTAGCGGTCCAAGAGACCCAGTACTTC. Its translation is CASSALLAVQETQYF.

The V call is TRBV6-5, the J call TRBJ2-3; 12 bases match TRBD2. This CDR3 region has 15 residues. V gave up 6 bases and J gave up 5 bases; unmatched junction bases: 6. Looked up from germline, CDR1 is MNHEY and CDR2 is SVGAGI. The CDR3 sequence: CASSRLAGVKDTQYF. DNA of the CDR3: TGTGCCAGCAGCAGACTAGCGGGAGTTAAAGATACGCAGTATTTT.

The genes are TRBV27 and TRBJ2-1; 9 nucleotides match TRBD2. The junction had 10 bases not matched to a gene; V was cut back by 3 bases and J by 1 base. The CDR3 has 18 residues. Germline V CDR1 and CDR2: MNHEY, SMNVEV (reference sequence). CDR3 protein: CASSFQPSGNPSYNEQFF. The CDR3 DNA reads TGTGCCAGCAGTTTTCAGCCTAGCGGGAACCCTTCCTACAATGAGCAGTTCTTC.

This chain's CDR3 is CASRYSLGGSRGNPPTSNTEAFF. The CDR3 DNA follows: TGTGCCAGCAGGTACTCCCTTGGGGGGAGTCGAGGTAATCCCCCAACCTCGAACACTGAAGCTTTCTTT. The V gene is TRBV28, the J gene TRBJ1-1, with D maybe TRBD1 (5 bases). V lost 6 bases and J lost 1, with 39 bases in between. This CDR3 has 23 amino acids. Germline CDR1 reads MDHEN; CDR2 reads SYDVKM.

This chain uses TRBV24-1 with TRBJ2-1, with TRBD2 identical over 9 bases. Germline V gives CDR1 KGHDR, CDR2 SFDVKD. V shed 5 bases and J 0 bases; nucleotides not matched to a gene: 4. CDR3 length: 16 amino acids. CDR3 sequence (DNA): TGTGCCACCAGTGGGGCGGGAGGGAGCTCCTACAATGAGCAGTTCTTC. Translating it yields CATSGAGGSSYNEQFF.